This T cell receptor beta chain was sequenced for a study of blood T cell repertoires in COVID-19. Study-wide context: The United States, Italy and Spain provided the acute and convalescent COVID-19 samples. In each case, the material was cDNA or gDNA derived from T cells, B-cell-depleted T cells, or PBMCs.

The CDR3 contains 14 residues. Germline CDR1 reads SGHAT; CDR2 reads FQNNGV. Between the trimmed V and J ends, which lost 1 base and 4 bases, there was a span of 8 bases. As handled by the study authors: Amplifying reference gene primers gave estimates of nucleated cell counts. The protocol was immunoSEQ multiplex PCR, while the TCRdb copy is restricted to in-frame clones and leaves out a portion. V and J calls and clone size are as listed in that table; D and trimming were resolved from the DNA. The sample holds over 150,000 clones; about four fifths are singletons and the top ten take approximately 32%.

The source of this sequence is an older woman with acute or convalescent COVID-19. The sample taken for sequencing was peripheral blood. The V gene is TRBV11-2, the J gene TRBJ1-3; D not resolved. DNA for the CDR3: TGTGCCAGCAGCTTAGTGTCGGGAGGAAACACCATATATTTT. Translating it yields CASSLVSGGNTIYF.